The 14 T cell receptor beta chains below all came from one sample that was sequenced in a study of beta chain features in type 1 diabetes. cDNA synthesis used the whole RNA isolate, giving expressed TCRB sequences. Libraries were prepared by immunoSEQ multiplex PCR; TCRdb keeps only in-frame clonotypes and omits some of them. The sample includes fewer than 550,000 clones, 10% to 12% seen only once; the top ten take 0.04% to 0.05%. The sample comprised naive CD4+ T cells from blood. The receptors were sampled from a woman aged 18 to 35 in good health.

This clone was counted between two and nine times. V and J are TRBV4-1 and TRBJ1-1; D is undetermined. This CDR3 contains 15 residues. The V gene's germline CDR1 is MGHRA and CDR2 YSYEKL. Trimming cost V 1 base and J 1 base, with 10 bases left between them. CDR3 protein: CASSQAPAENTEAFF. The CDR3 bases are TGCGCCAGCAGCCAAGCCCCAGCAGAGAACACTGAAGCTTTCTTT.

The chain combines TRBV9 with TRBJ2-1, with TRBD2 identical over 7 bases. After removal of 0 bases from V and 5 bases from J, the junction contained 5 bases not matched to a gene. The CDR3 is 15 amino acids. Germline CDR1 reads SGDLS; CDR2 reads YYNGEE. The CDR3 DNA follows: TGTGCCAGCAGCGTAGGCCTGACTAGCAACAATGAGCAGTTCTTC. Translated: CASSVGLTSNNEQFF. Based on the CDR3 plus reference TRBV9 and TRBJ2-1, the full variable domain is DSGVTQTPKHLITATGQRVTLRCSPRSGDLSVYWYQQSLDQGLQFLIQYYNGEERAKGNILERFSAQQFPDLHSELNLSSLELGDSALYFCASSVGLTSNNEQFFGPGTRLTVL.

The table lists this clone with a few counts. The V gene is TRBV10-3, the J gene TRBJ2-7; a possible D gene is TRBD1 (6 bases). This CDR3 comprises 12 residues. V lost 6 bases and J 1 base, leaving 7 bases between the germline ends. The germline CDR1 and CDR2 sequences are ENHRY and SYGVKD. CDR3 bases: TGTGCCATCAGGGACAGTTCCTACGAGCAGTACGTC. Protein: CAIRDSSYEQYV.

This clone was seen more than once but under ten times. The chain combines TRBV5-1 with TRBJ1-5, with D perhaps TRBD1 (5 bases). V lost 3 bases to trimming and J lost 0 bases, with 10 bases between them. In germline, CDR1 is SGHRS, CDR2 YFSETQ. The CDR3 covers 15 residues. The DNA of the CDR3 is TGCGCCAGCAGCTCGGGGCCCGATAGCAATCAGCCCCAGCATTTT. Protein product: CASSSGPDSNQPQHF.

The chain carries TRBV9 and TRBJ2-3; TRBD2 matches at 13 bases. From germline, CDR1 is SGDLS and CDR2 YYNGEE. The CDR3 loop spans 18 amino acids. After removal of 3 bases from V and 4 bases from J, the junction contained 11 bases not matched to a gene. CDR3 loop: CASSAKTGTSGTADTQYF. For the CDR3, the DNA is TGTGCCAGCAGCGCAAAGACCGGGACTAGCGGGACGGCAGATACGCAGTATTTT.

Turning to this clone: The same CDR3 can be traced to other DNA sequences in this sample. The J gene is TRBJ2-3, the V gene TRBV7-2, with a possible D match to TRBD2 (6 bases). V shed 5 bases and J shed 1 base, with 10 bases lying between them. The CDR3 spans 14 residues. Germline V CDR1 and CDR2: SGHTA, FQGNSA. The CDR3 DNA follows: TGTGCCAGCAGCCCGACGGGGGGCACAGATACGCAGTATTTT. Translated, it gives CASSPTGGTDTQYF. Complete variable domain (other parts from reference TRBV7-2 and TRBJ2-3): GAGVSQSPSNKVTEKGKDVELRCDPISGHTALYWYRQSLGQGLEFLIYFQGNSAPDKSGLPSDRFSAERTGGSVSTLTIQRTQQEDSAVYLCASSPTGGTDTQYFGPGTRLTVL.

This clone occurred a few times. The V call is TRBV28, the J call TRBJ2-4; D is undetermined. The V end lost 6 bases, the J end lost 6 bases, and 12 bases lay between the germline ends. Germline CDR1 MDHEN, CDR2 SYDVKM. CDR3 length: 13 amino acids. This chain's CDR3 is CASRGYPGNIQYF. The CDR3 bases are TGTGCCAGCAGGGGGTACCCGGGAAACATTCAGTACTTC.

The genes are TRBV7-3 and TRBJ1-6; D unresolved. CDR3 length: 14 residues. The germline V gene has CDR1 SGHTA and CDR2 FQGTGA. The V end lost 3 bases, the J end lost 10 bases, and 13 bases lay between the germline ends. The CDR3: CASSFAGTGSPLHF. The CDR3 coding sequence is TGTGCCAGCAGCTTCGCGGGAACTGGGTCACCCCTCCACTTT.

This clone occurred a few times. The genes are TRBV28 and TRBJ2-7, with 11 bases matching TRBD1. This CDR3 has 15 amino acids. With 6 bases clipped from V and 0 bases from J, the junction kept 4 bases outside the gene matches. In germline, CDR1 is MDHEN, CDR2 SYDVKM. The CDR3 reads CASRSGTGGSYEQYV. CDR3 sequence (DNA): TGTGCCAGCAGGTCCGGGACAGGGGGCTCCTACGAGCAGTACGTC.

This clone was observed a handful of times. The J gene is TRBJ2-4, the V gene TRBV4-1; possible D gene TRBD1, 5 bases. V gave up 2 bases and J gave up 8 bases, with 10 bases separating them. The V gene's germline CDR1 is MGHRA and CDR2 YSYEKL. The CDR3 runs 13 residues. In DNA, the CDR3 is TGCGCCAGCAGCCAAACGGACAACGACATTCAGTACTTC. Amino acids: CASSQTDNDIQYF.

The V and J genes are TRBV6-6 and TRBJ2-5; D possibly corresponds to TRBD1 (5 bases). CDR3 length equals 11 residues. Trimming cost V 6 bases and J 7 bases, with 9 bases left between them. Looked up from germline, CDR1 is MNHNY and CDR2 is SVGAGI (reference sequence). CDR3 residues: CASRTAVTQYF. CDR3 coding DNA: TGTGCCAGCAGGACAGCCGTGACCCAGTACTTC.

The V and J genes are TRBV18 and TRBJ1-4; 7 bases fit TRBD1. Trimming cost V 4 bases and J 7 bases; bases outside gene matches: 9. This CDR3 region has 15 residues. Germline V lookup: CDR1 KGHSH, CDR2 LQKENI. This chain's CDR3 is CASSLGQVPPEKLFF. The CDR3 region has the DNA TGTGCCAGCTCACTCGGACAGGTTCCACCTGAAAAACTGTTTTTT.

This clone turned up a few times. The chain combines TRBV27 with TRBJ2-5; D is possibly TRBD1 or TRBD2 (6 bases each). The CDR3 loop spans 15 amino acids. From germline, CDR1 is MNHEY and CDR2 SMNVEV (reference sequence). The germline V and J ends were trimmed by 2 bases and 5 bases, with 15 bases remaining between them. In DNA, the CDR3 is TGTGCCAGCAGTTTACCGGGGGCGGTTAGGGAGACCCAGTACTTC. Translating gives CASSLPGAVRETQYF.

Only a few counts were recorded for this clone. The chain has TRBV7-2 and TRBJ2-3; D ambiguous. The CDR3 totals 16 residues. Germline CDR1 reads SGHTA; CDR2 reads FQGNSA. Trimming cost V 1 base and J 0 bases, with 11 bases left between them. The CDR3 DNA follows: TGTGCCAGCAGCTTAGTAGGTCAACCAAGCACAGATACGCAGTATTTT. Amino acids: CASSLVGQPSTDTQYF.